This is a list of T cell receptor beta chains from one sample in a study of T cells in Graves' hyperthyroidism and ophthalmopathy. TCRdb independently ran MiXCR on the multiplex PCR reads; one entry per CDR3 protein. The top ten clones hold more than 15% of a sample with about 500,000 distinct CDR3 sequences, around 17% of them seen once. Sequenced sample: blood. Receptor source: a woman aged 18-35 years with Graves' hyperthyroidism. Both conserved end residues are part of each CDR3. Fields, in order: D gene, J gene, V gene, clone size, CDR3 DNA, CDR3 protein. D genes are given only for firm matches. Part of the rows lack a size; the others show once, few, many or a class for expanded clones.

>TRBD1|TRBJ1-1|TRBV9|-
TGTGCCAGCAGCGTAGTCGATGACAGGGGAGCTTTCTTT
CASSVVDDRGAFF
>TRBD2|TRBJ2-1|TRBV12-3/TRBV12-4|-
TGTGCCAGCAGCCCTCCGGGACTAGCGAGTAATGAGCAGTTCTTC
CASSPPGLASNEQFF
>-|TRBJ1-2|TRBV9|-
TGTGCCAGCAGCGTAGAGGACAGACGCAACTATGGCTACACCTTC
CASSVEDRRNYGYTF
>-|TRBJ1-4|TRBV19|few
TGTGCCAGTAGTATACAAGGACAGCGGTACGAAAAACTGTTTTTT
CASSIQGQRYEKLFF
>TRBD1|TRBJ2-7|TRBV7-2|few
TGTGCCAGCAGCGCTGACAGGGTGGTTTCCTACGAGCAGTACTTC
CASSADRVVSYEQYF
>-|TRBJ2-3|TRBV6-1|-
TGTGCCAGCAGCCTTCGGGCCACCACAGATACGCAGTATTTT
CASSLRATTDTQYF
>-|TRBJ2-7|TRBV7-3|-
TGTGCCAGCAGCTCCAGGAATGGCGAGCAGTACTTC
CASSSRNGEQYF
>-|TRBJ2-6|TRBV3-1|few
TGTGCCAGCAGCCCCCCGATTAGCCGCTCTGGGGCCAACGTCCTGACTTTC
CASSPPISRSGANVLTF
>TRBD2|TRBJ2-7|TRBV7-9|-
TGTGCCAGCAGCCGCCTGGGACTAGTCGGTTACGAGCAGTACTTC
CASSRLGLVGYEQYF
>TRBD1|TRBJ2-7|TRBV6-2/TRBV6-3|many
TGTGCCAGCAGTTACAGGGGGCGCCCCTACGAGCAGTACTTC
CASSYRGRPYEQYF
>-|TRBJ2-3|TRBV10-3|few
TGTGCCATCAGTGGACTAAGTGGGGATACGCAGTATTTT
CAISGLSGDTQYF
>-|TRBJ2-7|TRBV7-2|few
TGTGCCAGCAGCTTAGATACGCAGAGGGGTCCATGGGAGCAGTACTTC
CASSLDTQRGPWEQYF
>-|TRBJ2-4|TRBV19|-
TGTGCCAGTAGTATCGGCCAACTAGCCAAAAACATTCAGTACTTC
CASSIGQLAKNIQYF
>-|TRBJ1-1|TRBV12-3/TRBV12-4|many
TGTGCCAGCTCATTGTCCAGACTGCCTATCACCGGGAAGGCTGAAGCTTTCTTT
CASSLSRLPITGKAEAFF
>TRBD1|TRBJ2-1|TRBV9|-
TGTGCCAGCACGGGACAGGGGCAATTTGGTTCCTACAATGAGCAGTTCTTC
CASTGQGQFGSYNEQFF
>-|TRBJ1-2|TRBV29-1|few
TGCAGCGTTGAAGATCTTACCCCCGGGGGATATGGCTACACCTTC
CSVEDLTPGGYGYTF
>-|TRBJ2-2|TRBV24-1|-
TGTGCCACCAGTGATTTGCGGTCCGGTCTACCAAACACCGGGGAGCTGTTTTTT
CATSDLRSGLPNTGELFF
>-|TRBJ2-7|TRBV3-1|many
TGTGCCAGCAGCCAGGGGACCCCACCGATGTACGAGCAGTACTTC
CASSQGTPPMYEQYF
>-|TRBJ2-3|TRBV11-2|many
TGTGCCAGCAGCTTACTCTTAGCACCTACTAGCACAGATACGCAGTATTTT
CASSLLLAPTSTDTQYF
>-|TRBJ2-2|TRBV9|-
TGTGCCAGCACGCGTCTGAACACCGGGGAGCTGTTTTTT
CASTRLNTGELFF
>TRBD1|TRBJ2-3|TRBV24-1|few
TGTGCCACTGGGACAGGGGAGACAGATACGCAGTATTTT
CATGTGETDTQYF
>TRBD1|TRBJ2-7|TRBV5-1|many
TGCGCCAGCAGCTTGGGACAGGGGCTCGAAGAGCAGTACTTC
CASSLGQGLEEQYF
>-|TRBJ1-2|TRBV14|many
TGTGCCAGCAGCCAAGACATAAACTATGGCTACACCTTC
CASSQDINYGYTF
>-|TRBJ2-7|TRBV10-2|-
TGCGCCAGCAGTGAATCACCGCGACAGGTCCAAACCTACGAGCAGTACTTC
CASSESPRQVQTYEQYF
>-|TRBJ2-1|TRBV20-1|-
TGCAGTGCAGAGCTAGCTAATGAGCAGTTCTTC
CSAELANEQFF
>TRBD2|TRBJ2-3|TRBV24-1|many
TGTGCCACCAGTGACGGAACTAGCGGGATATTATCAGATACGCAGTATTTT
CATSDGTSGILSDTQYF
>TRBD1|TRBJ1-5|TRBV29-1|few
TGCAGCGTTTCCCGACAGGGAAATCAGCCCCAGCATTTT
CSVSRQGNQPQHF
>-|TRBJ2-1|TRBV24-1|-
TGTGCCACCAGTGACTCGCAGGGGAGATACAATGAGCAGTTCTTC
CATSDSQGRYNEQFF
>-|TRBJ2-7|TRBV7-2|many
TGTGCCAGCAGCCCACTGGGGACGACTCCCGAGCAGTACTTC
CASSPLGTTPEQYF
>-|TRBJ2-5|TRBV11-3|many
TGTGCCAGCAGCTTGAGGCCTTGGGACACTCAAGAGACCCAGTACTTC
CASSLRPWDTQETQYF
>-|TRBJ1-5|TRBV20-1|many
TGCAGTGCTAGGGGACCCAGCAATCAGCCCCAGCATTTT
CSARGPSNQPQHF
>-|TRBJ1-1|TRBV28|-
TGTGCCAGCAGTTCCCCCTCGACGGGCATGAACACTGAAGCTTTCTTT
CASSSPSTGMNTEAFF
>-|TRBJ2-1|TRBV10-3|once
TGTGCCATCAGTGAGTCGGGGACCCTGGAGTTCTTC
CAISESGTLEFF
>-|TRBJ2-7|TRBV29-1|-
TGCAGCGTTGATATGGGGTCCGACTACGAGCAGTACTTC
CSVDMGSDYEQYF
>-|TRBJ2-3|TRBV6-1|-
TGTGCCAGCAGTGAATCCCTATTAGGATATAATGGAGATACGCAGTATTTT
CASSESLLGYNGDTQYF
>-|TRBJ1-1|TRBV5-1|few
TGCGCCAGCAGCCCGGCGGCAGGAAACACTGAAGCTTTCTTT
CASSPAAGNTEAFF
>TRBD1|TRBJ1-5|TRBV15|few
TGTGCCACCAGCAGAGATCGTAACAGGGGGCCGAATCAGCCCCAGCATTTT
CATSRDRNRGPNQPQHF
>-|TRBJ2-3|TRBV6-2/TRBV6-3|-
TGTGCCAGCAGTTACTCGTCTAGTGTCACAGATACGCAGTATTTT
CASSYSSSVTDTQYF
>-|TRBJ2-2|TRBV24-1|few
TGTGCCACCAGTGATTCTAGGAGACTAACCGGGGAGCTGTTTTTT
CATSDSRRLTGELFF
>TRBD1|TRBJ1-2|TRBV7-9|-
TGTGCCAGCAGCCCTTTAGGACAGGGGGCTAACTATGGCTACACCTTC
CASSPLGQGANYGYTF
>TRBD2|TRBJ2-5|TRBV20-1|-
TGCAGTGCTCCCCAGCGGGGGGGCCTACAAGAGACCCAGTACTTC
CSAPQRGGLQETQYF